One T cell receptor (beta chain) is described in this entry. Its antigen is not known. These data are taken from a study of Tregs in tolerant kidney transplant recipients. The V end lost 0 bases, the J end lost 8 bases, and 13 bases lay between the germline ends. The CDR3 is 15 residues long. Germline loops: CDR1 LGHNA, CDR2 YSLEER. Study results and limitations: Findings come from small patient numbers and require larger validation. Tregs expanded with activated donor B cells seemed most donor-specific.

Some clones are missing from TCRdb's copy, which holds only in-frame ones; the method was immunoSEQ multiplex PCR. Altogether about 20,000 clones are present, 82% being singletons, with the ten largest covering 2% to 2.5%. Thawed PBMCs were FACS-sorted into unstimulated CD4+CD25+CD127- regulatory T cells, CD4+CD25- non-regulatory cells, CD4 and CD8 cells. Before regulatory T cell sorting, thawed PBMCs rested overnight at 37°C in 200 to 250 IU/ml IL-2. This chain joins TRBV4-3 and TRBJ1-4; D is possibly TRBD1 (5 bases). This receptor was taken from a human donor in good health. The sample comprised Tregs from blood. CDR3 residues: CASSQDTGKTEKLFF. The CDR3 bases are TGCGCCAGCAGCCAAGACACAGGCAAAACCGAAAAACTGTTTTTT.